This T cell receptor (beta chain) was recorded in a study of blood T cells in healthy people across ages. General study points: Strongly correlated with naive T cell percentage was TCR beta diversity.

Then a second PCR, running about 6 to 12 cycles, was carried out with a sample-barcoded 5' primer and a J-beta primer mix. TCRdb re-called the 5' RACE reads with MiXCR, one entry per CDR3 protein. The sample holds hundreds of thousands of distinct CDR3 sequences, 20% to 30% seen once. A remark on this clonotype: Its specificity is unknown.

Germline V CDR1 and CDR2: SEHNR, FQNEAQ (reference sequence). The length of the CDR3 is 15 residues. V lost 4 bases to trimming and J lost 0 bases, with 10 bases between them. This same sample was also part of a study on T cells of mothers and their children. That source notes: The authors identified no persistent microchimeric T cell clones.

Input material: blood. The gene calls are TRBV7-9 and TRBJ2-1, with unresolved D. The source is a boy younger than 18 in good health. CDR3 coding DNA: TGTGCCAGCAGCTCAGATTACTTCTCCTACAATGAGCAGTTCTTC. This codes for CASSSDYFSYNEQFF. Using reference TRBV7-9 and TRBJ2-1 for the parts outside the CDR3, the full variable domain is DTGVSQNPRHKITKRGQNVTFRCDPISEHNRLYWYRQTLGQGPEFLTYFQNEAQLEKSRLLSDRFSAERPKGSFSTLEIQRTEQGDSAMYLCASSSDYFSYNEQFFGPGTRLTVL.